Sequencing of this TCR beta chain was carried out in a study of blood T cell repertoires in COVID-19. Across the whole study: The United States, Italy and Spain provided the acute and convalescent COVID-19 samples. T cells, B-cell-depleted T cells, or PBMCs provided the cDNA or gDNA that served as material.

Original data processing: Researchers report that nucleated cell counts were estimated from reference gene primer amplification. The data were produced by immunoSEQ multiplex PCR, yet TCRdb's version contains in-frame clones alone and is incomplete. V and J calls plus clone size are reproduced from that table; the DNA served to infer D and trimming. This table holds around 65,000 clones, about 81% found once. This CDR3 has 15 amino acids. CDR1 is LGHDT and CDR2 is YNNKEL in the germline V gene (reference sequence). The ends lost 1 base at V and 3 bases at J; junction bases unmatched: 2. Specimen: peripheral blood. The clonotype was recovered from a man at least 80 years old with acute or convalescent COVID-19. V and J are TRBV3-1 (or the pseudogene TRBV3-2) and TRBJ1-5; TRBD1 agrees at 8 bases. The CDR3 sequence is CASSQARGPNQPQHF. As DNA, the CDR3 is TGTGCCAGCAGCCAAGCCAGGGGGCCCAATCAGCCCCAGCATTTT.